This T cell receptor (beta chain) was observed in a study of molecular identifiers for immune sequencing clone quantification (dated by TCRdb to between 2017 and 2018). In terms of the full investigation: For a replicate experiment, RNA from around 18,000 or 91,000 naive CD8 T cells was divided into five aliquots, and four of the five aliquots were sequenced. This methods study benchmarked molecular-identifier clustering-based TCR repertoire sequencing (MIDCIRS) and TCR RNA copy counting, using CD8 T cells to do so.

On this clonotype: The antigen it binds to is not known. A read error may produce the germline difference seen at one junction end.

Libraries of naive CD8 T cells were generated from roughly 20,000 to 1,000,000 sorted cells, with 10%, 30% or 50% of the purified RNA used. Naive CD8 T cells, defined as CD8+CD4-CCR7+CD45RA+, were FACS-sorted into RLT Plus buffer on a BD FACSAria II. To test detection sensitivity, Jurkat RNA equivalent to about eleven TCR copies was spiked into samples of roughly 20,000-1,100,000 naive CD8 T cells. CD8 T cells were enriched using RosetteSep CD8+ T Cell Enrichment Cocktail and Ficoll-Paque, and the enriched cells then underwent ACK red cell lysis. Points the paper makes about the study in general: The naive libraries included spiked-in Jurkat TCR RNA (roughly ten copies' worth), and this Jurkat TCR RNA is not part of the donor repertoire. The sizes of highly expanded clones could end up underestimated when identical TCR molecules share a barcode. Modeling indicated about 3 TCR RNA copies recovered per cell, compared with around 10 by digital PCR, which implies a capture efficiency of about 31%. In CMV-specific effector cells, over 97% of molecules were held by clones above 20 RNA copies, whereas under 1% of molecules were held by such clones in naive cells. When barcode sub-clustering was not used, chimeric consensus sequences inflated TCR diversity, with chimeras reaching as high as 47%. Even against a background of roughly 1 million naive CD8 T cells, spiked-in Jurkat TCR RNA amounting to a single cell's worth was reported to be detectable.

The protocol used for the library was PCR. Data came from a NextSeq 500. Bulk TCR libraries were prepared as previously described, using TCR primers listed in Table S5. Purification of total RNA was performed with the Qiagen AllPrep DNA/RNA kit. Before any analysis, reads coming from multiple sequencing runs of the same library were combined into one pool. The published analysis was carried out like this. Reads were retained only if their TCR constant sequence matched exactly, and those retained reads were trimmed to 150 nt and grouped according to their 12-nt molecular barcodes. Reads inside each barcode group were sub-clustered using a 15% Levenshtein threshold, and a quality-weighted consensus sequence was constructed for each RNA molecule. Non-functional sequences were discarded, and so were lower-count sequences lying one edit away from another sequence. Based on fitting two negative binomial distributions, any barcode sub-cluster with under 20% of the maximum read count was discarded. TCRdb applied fastp at Q25 and MiXCR to the public reads, then kept only in-frame beta chains. When rows share a CDR3 protein, they turn into one entry using the most common DNA and genes. TCRdb's processing, not the authors' own work, is the source of the V and J calls. This sample holds about 97,000 distinct CDR3 sequences; less than 35% were observed only once. Roughly 10% of the sample is in the top ten clones.

The specimen sequenced was naive CD8+ T cells from blood, with Jurkat cell RNA spiked in. The intended sense of this specimen's cell subset or site label: FACS-sorted CD8+CD4-CCR7+CD45RA+ naive T cells. This TCR derives from a human donor in good health. Some libraries in this study had Jurkat cell RNA spiked in.

The CDR3 protein: CTSSQRRRVADTQYF. In nucleotides, the sequence is TGCACCAGCAGCCAACGACGACGGGTGGCAGATACGCAGTATTTT. The V and J genes are TRBV4-3 and TRBJ2-3, with no reliable assignment of the D segment. Reading from cysteine to phenylalanine, the CDR3 counts 15 amino acids. Here the CDR3 DNA is all that survives: 45 bases in frame from base 1. The germline V gene specifies LGHNA as CDR1 and YSLEER as CDR2.